These 30 T cell receptor beta chains were all obtained from the same sample, sequenced in a study of T cell repertoires in cytomegalovirus infection. TCRdb re-analysed the reads in MiXCR, keeping a single row per CDR3 protein. The sample has roughly 570,000 distinct CDR3 sequences, approximately 40% seen once. These receptors are not linked to any known antigen. The specimen was cultured PBMCs, collected from culture after CMV antigen stimulation. Receptors were obtained from a human donor in good health (CMV status not recorded). Some clones in this sample may be carry-over from other donors' samples.

V gene TRBV18 combines with J gene TRBJ2-7; tentatively, D is TRBD1 (5 bases). Trimming pared 2 bases from V and 0 bases from J, leaving 8 bases between. There are 14 residues in the CDR3. Germline V gives CDR1 KGHSH, CDR2 LQKENI. Here the CDR3 reads CASSPLQDSYEQYF. CDR3 nucleotides: TGTGCCAGCTCACCATTACAGGACTCCTACGAGCAGTACTTC.

V is TRBV28 and J is TRBJ1-6; no clear D. The germline V gene has CDR1 MDHEN and CDR2 SYDVKM. CDR3 length equals 12 residues. V dropped 8 bases and J dropped 11 bases, with 13 bases sitting between them. CDR3 amino acids: CASGLIGAPLHF. In DNA, the CDR3 is TGTGCCAGCGGGCTAATCGGAGCACCCCTCCACTTT.

V is TRBV6-6 and J is TRBJ1-4; 9 positions agree with TRBD1. The CDR3 consists of 15 residues. J lost 8 bases, V lost 7 bases, and 11 bases had no gene match. Germline lookup yields CDR1 MNHNY and CDR2 SVGAGI (reference sequence). CDR3 protein: CASNDLGTGNEKLFF. CDR3 nucleotides: TGTGCCAGCAACGACCTCGGGACAGGGAACGAAAAACTGTTTTTT.

This clonotype has a handful of counts. This chain uses TRBV7-2 with TRBJ2-5, with D maybe TRBD2 (6 bases). Trimming left V 1 base short and J 2 bases short, with 17 bases between. CDR1 is SGHTA, CDR2 FQGNSA, per germline. The CDR3 runs 17 residues. CDR3 nucleotides: TGTGCCAGCAGCTTAGTCGGGTGGGGGGTTAAGCAAGAGACCCAGTACTTC. Protein: CASSLVGWGVKQETQYF. Using reference TRBV7-2 and TRBJ2-5 for the parts outside the CDR3, the full variable domain is GAGVSQSPSNKVTEKGKDVELRCDPISGHTALYWYRQSLGQGLEFLIYFQGNSAPDKSGLPSDRFSAERTGGSVSTLTIQRTQQEDSAVYLCASSLVGWGVKQETQYFGPGTRLLVL.

This clonotype was seen a handful of times. The J gene is TRBJ2-2, the V gene TRBV7-2; the match to TRBD1 covers 10 bases. The CDR3 consists of 17 residues. CDR1 SGHTA and CDR2 FQGNSA come from the germline V gene. V lost 8 bases and J lost 5; bases outside the gene matches: 14. This CDR3 reads CASLTGGASLSTGELFF. In DNA, the CDR3 is TGTGCCAGCCTGACAGGGGGCGCCTCTTTAAGTACCGGGGAGCTGTTTTTT.

Many counts were recorded for this clonotype. The chain employs TRBV7-2 and TRBJ2-7; TRBD1 matches 12 bases. V lost 1 base to trimming and J lost 5 bases; unmatched junction nucleotides: 9. CDR1 and CDR2 from the germline V gene are SGHTA and FQGNSA. The CDR3 is 17 amino acids. The CDR3 reads CASSLVRGTGGWDEQYF. Written as DNA, the CDR3 is TGTGCCAGCAGCTTAGTCCGCGGGACAGGGGGCTGGGACGAGCAGTACTTC.

The rearrangement joins TRBV20-1 to TRBJ2-1; D is tentatively TRBD1 or TRBD2 (5 bases each). Germline CDR1 is DFQATT and CDR2 is SNEGSKA (reference sequence). V gave up 4 bases and J gave up 9 bases, with 13 bases separating them. The CDR3 extends over 12 amino acids. In nucleotides, the CDR3 is TGCAGTGCTATGGCCTCTGGGACTGAGCAGTTCTTC. It translates to CSAMASGTEQFF.

This clonotype was found once. The chain combines TRBV6-2 or TRBV6-3 with TRBJ2-1; a weak D match, TRBD2 (5 bases). V was trimmed by 8 bases and J by 0 bases, leaving 14 bases between them. The CDR3 consists of 15 residues. CDR1 is MNHEY, CDR2 SVGEGT, per germline. CDR3 nucleotide sequence: TGTGCCAGCCTGGGCGGGTGGAGCTCCTACAATGAGCAGTTCTTC. Its protein is CASLGGWSSYNEQFF.

The chain has TRBV7-9 and TRBJ2-2; D perhaps matches TRBD2 (6 bases). Germline CDR1 is SEHNR and CDR2 is FQNEAQ (reference sequence). This CDR3 comprises 15 residues. V was pared by 5 bases and J by 5 bases, with 15 bases between. DNA for the CDR3: TGTGCCAGCAGCCCGCCGGGGAGGCGTACCGGGGAGCTGTTTTTT. Translation gives CASSPPGRRTGELFF.

V gene TRBV10-1 combines with J gene TRBJ2-1, with 7 bases fitting TRBD2. The CDR3 length is 12 residues. The V and J ends lost 2 bases and 13 bases, in that order; junction bases with no gene match: 5. The germline V gene encodes CDR1 WNHNN and CDR2 SYGVQD (reference sequence). The CDR3 sequence is CASSEGVAGQFF. The CDR3 DNA follows: TGCGCCAGCAGTGAGGGGGTAGCGGGCCAGTTCTTC.

This clonotype was seen a single time. V is TRBV19 and J is TRBJ1-4; D may be TRBD1 (5 bases). The CDR3 covers 15 residues. The germline gives CDR1 LNHDA, CDR2 SQIVND (reference sequence). The germline V and J ends were trimmed by 7 bases and 8 bases, with 20 bases remaining between them. The CDR3 protein is CASTISGTQGEKLFF. CDR3 bases: TGTGCCAGTACCATTTCCGGGACCCAGGGCGAAAAACTGTTTTTT.

This clonotype was observed once. The CDR3 reads CASSLGGRIRYEQYF. For the CDR3, the DNA is TGTGCCAGCAGCTTAGGGGGGAGAATTAGATACGAGCAGTACTTC. The chain uses TRBV11-2 and TRBJ2-7; tentatively, D is TRBD1 or TRBD2 (5 bases each). The length of the CDR3 is 15 residues. The V gene lost 1 base and the J gene lost 4 bases, with 14 bases spanning the gap. Per germline, CDR1 SGHAT and CDR2 FQNNGV.

The CDR3 region has the DNA TGTGCCAGCAGCAGAAGGACAGGGGGGATTAGCTACGAGCAGTACTTC. Translated, it gives CASSRRTGGISYEQYF. The V gene is TRBV7-2, the J gene TRBJ2-7; 10 bases match TRBD1. V lost 5 bases to trimming and J lost 3 bases; unmatched junction nucleotides: 10. Per germline, CDR1 SGHTA and CDR2 FQGNSA. This CDR3 is built from 16 residues.

The CDR3 DNA follows: TGTGCCAGCAGTTACCCAGCGGGAGGGCCCGATGAGCAGTTCTTC. Residues: CASSYPAGGPDEQFF. The chain carries TRBV12-3 or TRBV12-4 and TRBJ2-1, with 10 positions matching TRBD2. The ends lost 4 bases at V and 8 bases at J; junction bases unmatched: 8. This CDR3 is built from 15 residues.

The chain has TRBV12-3 or TRBV12-4 and TRBJ2-3; 8 bases are shared with TRBD2. The CDR3 sequence is 14 residues long. V shed 6 bases, J shed 9 bases, and the junction held 11 bases outside the gene matches. CDR3 amino acids: CASRLIAGLGTQYF. The CDR3 nucleotides are TGTGCCAGCAGACTCATAGCGGGGCTGGGCACGCAGTATTTT.

This clonotype was seen a handful of times. The chain carries TRBV6-1 and TRBJ1-1, with TRBD1 matching over 7 bases. This CDR3 spans 19 amino acids. Germline V gives CDR1 MNHNS, CDR2 SASEGT. Trimming at V came to 6 bases and at J to 3 bases, leaving 22 bases not matched to a gene. The CDR3 DNA follows: TGTGCCAGCAGAGAGGACCCAACAGGGGAACCTATTTTACACACTGAAGCTTTCTTT. Amino acid sequence: CASREDPTGEPILHTEAFF.

This clonotype appeared many times. The chain joins TRBV7-2 to TRBJ1-2, with D unresolved. V was pared by 2 bases and J by 4 bases, with 5 bases between. Per the germline V gene, CDR1 is SGHTA and CDR2 is FQGNSA. The CDR3 runs 12 residues. The CDR3 sequence is CASSLTTYGYTF. In DNA, the CDR3 is TGTGCCAGCAGCTTAACCACCTATGGCTACACCTTC.

V gene TRBV5-4 combines with J gene TRBJ1-1; a possible D gene is TRBD1 (5 bases). Germline V gene lookup returns CDR1 SGHNT and CDR2 YYREEE (reference sequence). V lost 4 bases, J lost 1 base, and 11 bases lay in between. This CDR3 contains 14 residues. DNA for the CDR3: TGTGCCAGCAGCACCCCGACAGCGAACACTGAAGCTTTCTTT. It yields the protein CASSTPTANTEAFF.

This clonotype was detected ten times or more. This chain links TRBV7-2 with TRBJ1-5; TRBD1 matches at 9 bases. This CDR3 region has 19 residues. Germline V gene data show CDR1 as SGHTA and CDR2 as FQGNSA. Trimming cost V 5 bases and J 2 bases; bases outside gene matches: 16. CDR3 amino acids: CASSLIPGQGVVGNQPQHF. The CDR3 DNA reads as TGTGCCAGCAGCCTGATCCCGGGACAGGGAGTAGTTGGCAATCAGCCCCAGCATTTT.

V is TRBV5-5 and J is TRBJ1-5; no reliable D call. Trimming shortened V by 4 bases and J by 3 bases, and 8 bases separated the two germline ends. The CDR3 is 13 residues long. In germline, CDR1 is SGHKS, CDR2 YYEKEE (reference sequence). In nucleotides, the CDR3 is TGTGCCAGCAGCGTTCAGATCAATCAGCCCCAGCATTTT. Amino acid sequence: CASSVQINQPQHF.

The chain employs TRBV9 and TRBJ2-5, with TRBD2 identical over 11 bases. Per the germline V gene, CDR1 is SGDLS and CDR2 is YYNGEE. The ends lost 4 bases at V and 0 bases at J; junction bases unmatched: 8. The CDR3 loop spans 17 amino acids. CDR3 amino acids: CASSPGTSGLYQETQYF. The CDR3 DNA reads as TGTGCCAGCAGCCCGGGGACTAGCGGCCTGTACCAAGAGACCCAGTACTTC.

This chain connects TRBV4-3 to TRBJ2-1; 8 bases are a match to TRBD1. Unmatched junction bases numbered 15, after V lost 4 bases and J lost 7 bases. The CDR3 runs 17 residues. Germline assignment: CDR1 LGHNA and CDR2 YSLEER. The chain's CDR3 is CASSPDRQGPGINEQFF. DNA for the CDR3: TGCGCCAGCAGCCCCGACCGACAGGGGCCTGGGATAAATGAGCAGTTCTTC.

This clonotype was counted between two and nine times. The chain combines TRBV6-1 with TRBJ1-4; D is unclear. V was cut by 5 bases and J by 0 bases, with 19 bases left in between. Germline V gene lookup returns CDR1 MNHNS and CDR2 SASEGT. The CDR3 loop spans 18 amino acids. CDR3 region: CASSKTSSNYATNEKLFF. As DNA, the CDR3 is TGTGCCAGCAGTAAGACAAGTTCCAACTATGCAACTAATGAAAAACTGTTTTTT.

Comment on this clonotype: One junction end disagrees with the germline gene, perhaps due to a read error. The gene calls are TRBV7-4 and TRBJ2-1, with D possibly matching TRBD2 (6 bases). Germline V CDR1 and CDR2: SGHVT, SQSDAQ. This CDR3 contains 16 residues. The CDR3 protein is CASSLIGGSAYKEQFF. CDR3 nucleotides: TGTGCCAGCAGCTTAATTGGGGGGAGCGCCTACAAGGAGCAGTTCTTC.

This clonotype was picked up a small number of times. This chain joins TRBV6-1 and TRBJ2-3; 7 bases map to TRBD2. The length of the CDR3 is 15 residues. V lost 4 bases, J lost 2 bases, and 6 bases stayed unmatched. Germline V gene data show CDR1 as MNHNS and CDR2 as SASEGT. The CDR3 coding sequence is TGTGCCAGCAGTGCCCCGGGACTACTCACAGATACGCAGTATTTT. It is translated as CASSAPGLLTDTQYF.

This clonotype was seen more than once but under ten times. This sequence joins TRBV11-2 and TRBJ2-2; 10 nucleotides match TRBD1. Germline V gene sequence: CDR1 SGHAT, CDR2 FQNNGV. J gave up 8 bases and V 8 bases, and 11 bases lay outside the gene matches. The length of the CDR3 is 15 residues. CDR3 sequence: CASSTRDRGNGELFF. CDR3 DNA sequence: TGTGCCAGCTCAACCCGGGACAGGGGTAATGGGGAGCTGTTTTTT.

In its sample, this clonotype was seen a few times. The rearrangement uses TRBV12-3 or TRBV12-4 and TRBJ2-7; 8 nucleotides line up with TRBD1. This CDR3 contains 14 residues. J lost 2 bases, V lost 7 bases, and 7 bases had no gene match. The CDR3 here is CASKPTGDPYEQYF. The CDR3 DNA is TGTGCCAGCAAACCGACAGGGGACCCCTACGAGCAGTACTTC.

This clonotype has just one count. CDR3 residues: CASSAAGSRAPQHF. The CDR3 DNA follows: TGTGCCAGCAGCGCCGCCGGGAGTAGGGCGCCCCAGCATTTT. V is TRBV2 and J is TRBJ1-5; the D is unclear. CDR1 is SNHLY and CDR2 is FYNNEI in the germline V gene. The ends were cut back, 6 bases at V and 9 bases at J, with 18 bases in the middle. This CDR3 contains 14 residues.

This clonotype has only a few counts. This chain links TRBV7-9 with TRBJ2-2, with D unresolved. This CDR3 spans 14 amino acids. Per the germline V gene, CDR1 is SEHNR and CDR2 is FQNEAQ (reference sequence). V lost 6 bases and J 1 base, leaving 9 bases between the germline ends. CDR3 amino acids: CASRETQNTGELFF. Written as DNA, the CDR3 is TGTGCCAGCAGGGAGACCCAGAACACCGGGGAGCTGTTTTTT. Full variable domain (missing parts from reference TRBV7-9 and TRBJ2-2): DTGVSQNPRHKITKRGQNVTFRCDPISEHNRLYWYRQTLGQGPEFLTYFQNEAQLEKSRLLSDRFSAERPKGSFSTLEIQRTEQGDSAMYLCASRETQNTGELFFGEGSRLTVL.

In its sample, this clonotype was seen a few times. The V gene is TRBV7-2, the J gene TRBJ1-5; weak D call: TRBD1 (6 bases). Trimming shortened V by 0 bases and J by 6 bases, and 15 bases separated the two germline ends. The CDR3 is made up of 16 amino acids. The germline V gene has CDR1 SGHTA and CDR2 FQGNSA. CDR3 sequence reads: CASSLAATWGAQPQHF. The CDR3 bases are TGTGCCAGCAGCTTAGCGGCAACGTGGGGGGCTCAGCCCCAGCATTTT.